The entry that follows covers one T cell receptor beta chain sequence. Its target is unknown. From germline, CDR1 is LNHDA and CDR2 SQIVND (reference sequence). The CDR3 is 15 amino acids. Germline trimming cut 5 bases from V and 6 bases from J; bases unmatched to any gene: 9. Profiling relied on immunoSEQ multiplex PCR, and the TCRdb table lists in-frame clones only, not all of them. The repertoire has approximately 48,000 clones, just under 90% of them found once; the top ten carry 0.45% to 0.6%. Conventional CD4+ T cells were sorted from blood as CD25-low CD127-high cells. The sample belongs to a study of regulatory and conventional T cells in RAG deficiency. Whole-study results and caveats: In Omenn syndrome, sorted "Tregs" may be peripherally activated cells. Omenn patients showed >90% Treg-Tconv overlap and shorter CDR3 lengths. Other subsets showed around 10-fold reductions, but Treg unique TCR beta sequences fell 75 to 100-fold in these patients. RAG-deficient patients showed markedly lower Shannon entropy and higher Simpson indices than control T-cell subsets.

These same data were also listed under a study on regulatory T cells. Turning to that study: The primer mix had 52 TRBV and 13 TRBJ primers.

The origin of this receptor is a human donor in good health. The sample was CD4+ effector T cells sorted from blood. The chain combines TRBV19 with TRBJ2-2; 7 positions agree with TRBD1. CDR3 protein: CASSPSTGWSGELFF. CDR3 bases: TGTGCCAGTAGTCCTTCGACAGGGTGGTCCGGGGAGCTGTTTTTT. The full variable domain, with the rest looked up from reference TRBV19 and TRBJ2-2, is DGGITQSPKYLFRKEGQNVTLSCEQNLNHDAMYWYRQDPGQGLRLIYYSQIVNDFQKGDIAEGYSVSREKKESFPLTVTSAQKNPTAFYLCASSPSTGWSGELFFGEGSRLTVL.